A single sample gave rise to the 14 T cell receptor beta chains below, sequenced in a study of cytomegalovirus exposure and HLA in healthy donors (dated by TCRdb to the late 2010s). Libraries were prepared through the immunoSEQ multiplex PCR assay. For the multiplex PCR, a mixture combining 60 forward primers for TCR Vbeta segments and 13 reverse primers for TCR Jbeta segments was used. TCRdb stores this immuneACCESS table with in-frame sequences only. Part of the clones is absent; in the studies checked, under half of the shortfall reflects unresolved V genes, and no reason is known for the rest. The sample table records 200,000 to 250,000 clones; around four fifths of these occur just once. More than 0.5% of the sample lies in the top ten. The sequenced sample was PBMCs. Receptors were obtained from a woman in her thirties or forties in good health and CMV-seronegative.

This CDR3 is CAISESSISDEQFF. CDR3 DNA sequence: TGTGCCATCAGTGAGTCGAGCATCTCGGATGAGCAGTTCTTC. The rearrangement uses TRBV10-3 and TRBJ2-1; no definite D call. CDR1 is ENHRY and CDR2 is SYGVKD in the germline V gene. CDR3 length: 14 residues. Between the trimmed V and J ends, which lost 0 bases and 8 bases, there was a span of 11 bases.

Written as DNA, the CDR3 is TGTGCCAGCAGGGACAGGGAAAATTCACCCCTCCACTTT. Translation gives CASRDRENSPLHF. This sequence joins TRBV6-1 and TRBJ1-6; 8 nucleotides line up with TRBD1. The J segment lost 7 bases and the V segment lost 6 bases, leaving 2 bases of the junction unmatched. CDR1 and CDR2 (germline): MNHNS, SASEGT. The CDR3 is 13 residues long.

The J gene is TRBJ2-7, the V gene TRBV15; TRBD1 matches at 8 bases. The V and J ends lost 4 bases and 0 bases, in that order; junction bases with no gene match: 11. CDR3 length equals 17 residues. Looked up from germline, CDR1 is LNHNV and CDR2 is YYDKDF (reference sequence). The CDR3 region has the DNA TGTGCCACCAGCAATGGGCCGGACAGGGCCTTCTCCTACGAGCAGTACTTC. Protein product: CATSNGPDRAFSYEQYF.

The chain uses TRBV7-2 and TRBJ1-2; no clear D gene. CDR1 is SGHTA, CDR2 FQGNSA, per germline. Trimming removed 1 base from V and 4 bases from J, with 7 bases in between. The CDR3 is 13 amino acids. For the CDR3, the DNA is TGTGCCAGCAGCTTAGTGGCGGCCTATGGCTACACCTTC. This encodes CASSLVAAYGYTF.

The chain employs TRBV19 and TRBJ1-6; D perhaps matches TRBD1 (6 bases). Germline V gene lookup returns CDR1 LNHDA and CDR2 SQIVND (reference sequence). V shed 5 bases and J shed 5 bases, with 13 bases lying between them. CDR3 length: 15 residues. In DNA form, the CDR3 reads TGTGCCAGTAGTGAATCGGGGGGCAATAATTCACCCCTCCACTTT. It specifies CASSESGGNNSPLHF.

This clone was counted once. This chain joins TRBV30 and TRBJ1-2, with D perhaps TRBD1 (6 bases). Trimming took 2 bases from V and 8 from J, leaving 15 bases between them. The germline CDR1 and CDR2 sequences are GTSNPN and SVGIG (reference sequence). The CDR3 is 13 residues long. The CDR3 sequence: CAWSPNRVEGYTF. The CDR3 region has the DNA TGTGCCTGGAGTCCTAACAGGGTAGAGGGCTACACCTTC. Full variable domain (missing parts from reference TRBV30 and TRBJ1-2): SQTIHQWPATLVQPVGSPLSLECTVEGTSNPNLYWYRQAAGRGLQLLFYSVGIGQISSEVPQNLSASRPQDRQFILSSKKLLLSDSGFYLCAWSPNRVEGYTFGSGTRLTVV.

V is TRBV29-1 and J is TRBJ2-1; TRBD1 aligns across 9 bases. With V trimmed by 7 bases and J by 8 bases, 9 bases remained unmatched. This CDR3 has 13 amino acids. CDR1 and CDR2 from the germline V gene are SQVTM and ANQGSEA. The CDR3, as DNA: TGCAGCGGGGGAGGGACAGGGTCGCATGAGCAGTTCTTC. Translating it yields CSGGGTGSHEQFF.

For the CDR3, the DNA is TGTGCCTGGAGCCCGGACAGGATGAACACTGAAGCTTTCTTT. As protein: CAWSPDRMNTEAFF. The gene calls are TRBV30 and TRBJ1-1; 7 nucleotides match TRBD1. This CDR3 region has 14 residues. V was clipped by 3 bases and J by 0 bases; unmatched bases: 4. CDR1 and CDR2 from the germline V gene are GTSNPN and SVGIG (reference sequence). Full variable domain (missing parts from reference TRBV30 and TRBJ1-1): SQTIHQWPATLVQPVGSPLSLECTVEGTSNPNLYWYRQAAGRGLQLLFYSVGIGQISSEVPQNLSASRPQDRQFILSSKKLLLSDSGFYLCAWSPDRMNTEAFFGQGTRLTVV.

The chain uses TRBV28 and TRBJ2-3; 7 nucleotides line up with TRBD2. The CDR3 extends over 15 amino acids. Germline CDR1 is MDHEN and CDR2 is SYDVKM. V lost 2 bases to trimming and J lost 0 bases; unmatched junction nucleotides: 2. CDR3 coding DNA: TGTGCCAGCAGTTTAGGCGGGGGAAGCACAGATACGCAGTATTTT. Its protein product is CASSLGGGSTDTQYF.

V and J are TRBV7-2 and TRBJ2-2; TRBD2 matches at 7 bases. The length of the CDR3 is 15 residues. The germline CDR1 and CDR2 sequences are SGHTA and FQGNSA. After removal of 4 bases from V and 6 bases from J, the junction contained 8 bases not matched to a gene. The CDR3 nucleotides read TGTGCCAGCAGCTACCGACTAGCAAGCGCCGGGGAGCTGTTTTTT. Its translation: CASSYRLASAGELFF.

The V and J genes are TRBV5-1 and TRBJ1-2; D is perhaps TRBD1 (5 bases). The germline CDR1 and CDR2 sequences are SGHRS and YFSETQ. With 2 bases removed from V and 6 bases from J, the gap between germline ends came to 8 bases. This CDR3 contains 12 residues. CDR3 sequence reads: CASSFPGDGYTF. In DNA, the CDR3 is TGCGCCAGCAGCTTTCCGGGGGATGGCTACACCTTC.

DNA of the CDR3: TGTGCCAGCAGCCCGACAGGGACCTATGGCTACACCTTC. The encoded protein is CASSPTGTYGYTF. J is TRBJ1-2 and V is TRBV7-9; 7 nucleotides match TRBD1. This CDR3 region has 13 residues. The germline V gene has CDR1 SEHNR and CDR2 FQNEAQ (reference sequence). V lost 5 bases, J lost 4 bases, and 4 bases stayed unmatched.

This clone was seen a single time. The chain is built from TRBV5-1 and TRBJ2-3, with D perhaps TRBD2 (6 bases). V lost 4 bases to trimming and J lost 5 bases, with 17 bases between them. CDR3 size: 15 residues. CDR1 SGHRS and CDR2 YFSETQ come from the germline V gene. The CDR3 region has the DNA TGCGCCAGCAGCCGAGTAGCGGAACAAGGAGATACGCAGTATTTT. Residues: CASSRVAEQGDTQYF.

This chain joins TRBV7-9 and TRBJ2-2; D gene ambiguous. V lost 3 bases and J lost 1, with 9 bases in between. The germline gives CDR1 SEHNR, CDR2 FQNEAQ (reference sequence). This CDR3 is 15 amino acids long. CDR3 sequence: CASSFLAGNTGELFF. The CDR3 coding sequence is TGTGCCAGCAGCTTCCTTGCAGGGAACACCGGGGAGCTGTTTTTT.